What follows are 18 T cell receptor beta chains derived from one specimen sequenced in a study of human T cells and chemical hapten exposure. MiXCR was run by TCRdb on the RACE reads, yielding one entry per CDR3 protein. The sample contains some 84,000 distinct CDR3 sequences, 10% to 13% of which appear only once. Time point indicated: patch test 3, about 24 weeks after DPC sensitization. Noted treatment: therapeutic diphenylcyclopropenone sensitization with weekly scalp DPC. The sample in question was whole blood, obtained in connection with sensitization to the hapten diphenylcyclopropenone (DPC). The receptor set was obtained from a woman aged 45-59 years with alopecia areata. Some clones in this sample may be carry-over from other donors' samples.

This clonotype was counted only a few times. The chain employs TRBV5-4 and TRBJ1-1, with 7 positions matching TRBD1. CDR1 is SGHNT and CDR2 is YYREEE in the germline V gene (reference sequence). The CDR3 has 15 amino acids. Losses at the gene ends were 3 bases for V and 1 base for J; bases not matched to a gene: 6. The CDR3 protein is CASSSPTGTNTEAFF. The CDR3 nucleotides read TGTGCCAGCAGCTCACCGACAGGGACGAACACTGAAGCTTTCTTT.

This clonotype was recorded at least ten times. This rearrangement joins TRBV7-6 to TRBJ2-4; 10 nucleotides match TRBD1. V shed 1 base, J shed 6 bases, and the junction held 6 bases outside the gene matches. CDR1 is SGHVS and CDR2 is FNYEAQ in the germline V gene. The CDR3 extends over 16 amino acids. CDR3 amino acids: CASSLGGTGEGNIQYF. The CDR3 nucleotides read TGTGCCAGCAGCTTAGGCGGGACAGGGGAGGGAAACATTCAGTACTTC.

This clonotype was seen many times. This rearrangement joins TRBV29-1 to TRBJ2-2; D is unresolved. Germline CDR1 reads SQVTM; CDR2 reads ANQGSEA. Trimming left V 6 bases short and J 5 bases short, with 7 bases between. The CDR3 spans 11 residues. DNA of the CDR3: TGCAGCGTCGGATTTACCGGGGAGCTGTTTTTT. Amino acids: CSVGFTGELFF.

The chain joins TRBV27 to TRBJ1-5, with 7 bases aligning to TRBD1. Germline CDR1 is MNHEY and CDR2 is SMNVEV (reference sequence). The CDR3 loop spans 15 amino acids. After removal of 9 bases from V and 1 base from J, the junction contained 9 bases not matched to a gene. CDR3 sequence: CASRWTGGSNQPQHF. Here the CDR3 DNA reads TGTGCCAGTCGTTGGACAGGAGGAAGCAATCAGCCCCAGCATTTT.

This clonotype was observed a handful of times. This chain uses TRBV11-2 with TRBJ2-6; the match to TRBD2 covers 13 bases. This CDR3 region has 17 residues. V lost 7 bases and J lost 3; bases outside the gene matches: 6. From germline, CDR1 is SGHAT and CDR2 FQNNGV. The CDR3 is CASTNGLAGVGANVLTF. DNA of the CDR3: TGTGCCAGCACCAACGGACTAGCGGGAGTTGGGGCCAACGTCCTGACTTTC.

This clonotype was seen a handful of times. The rearrangement links TRBV29-1 to TRBJ2-7; unclear D gene. The CDR3 loop spans 11 amino acids. V gave up 6 bases and J gave up 6 bases, with 12 bases separating them. Germline lookup yields CDR1 SQVTM and CDR2 ANQGSEA. Here the CDR3 DNA reads TGCAGCGTCGCACATAGTTCCGAGCAGTACTTC. Protein sequence: CSVAHSSEQYF.

This clonotype showed up many times. The J gene is TRBJ2-2, the V gene TRBV28; D uncertain. CDR1 is MDHEN, CDR2 SYDVKM, per germline. Trimming removed 7 bases at V and 5 bases at J, with 5 bases between. The CDR3 totals 11 residues. The CDR3 bases are TGTGCCAGCATAGATACCGGGGAGCTGTTTTTT. Translating it yields CASIDTGELFF. Combining the CDR3 with reference TRBV28 and TRBJ2-2 gives the whole variable domain DVKVTQSSRYLVKRTGEKVFLECVQDMDHENMFWYRQDPGLGLRLIYFSYDVKMKEKGDIPEGYSVSREKKERFSLILESASTNQTSMYLCASIDTGELFFGEGSRLTVL.

The chain uses TRBV19 and TRBJ2-7; D unresolved. The CDR3 totals 14 residues. Trimming left V 7 bases short and J 2 bases short, with 15 bases between. Germline V lookup: CDR1 LNHDA, CDR2 SQIVND (reference sequence). The CDR3 region is CASIPAFPPYEQYF. In DNA, the CDR3 is TGTGCCAGTATCCCGGCCTTTCCCCCCTACGAGCAGTACTTC. Full variable domain (outside the CDR3, taken from reference TRBV19 and TRBJ2-7): DGGITQSPKYLFRKEGQNVTLSCEQNLNHDAMYWYRQDPGQGLRLIYYSQIVNDFQKGDIAEGYSVSREKKESFPLTVTSAQKNPTAFYLCASIPAFPPYEQYFGPGTRLTVT.

The chain recombines TRBV29-1 with TRBJ2-7, with D unresolved. Germline CDR1 SQVTM, CDR2 ANQGSEA. Trimming cost V 3 bases and J 7 bases, with 13 bases left between them. CDR3 length: 12 residues. The CDR3 DNA follows: TGCAGCGTTGAGGAGCCCCCTCGGGAGCAGTACTTC. It encodes CSVEEPPREQYF.

This clonotype occurred many times. The gene calls are TRBV5-1 and TRBJ1-4, with D perhaps TRBD1 (6 bases). Per germline, CDR1 SGHRS and CDR2 YFSETQ. V shed 2 bases and J shed 8 bases, with 19 bases lying between them. The CDR3 is made up of 16 amino acids. The CDR3 loop is CASSLNGEGGFEKLFF. The CDR3 coding sequence is TGCGCCAGCAGCTTAAATGGTGAGGGGGGATTCGAAAAACTGTTTTTT.

This clonotype turned up a few times. The chain uses TRBV5-1 and TRBJ2-3; D is unresolved. This CDR3 is 11 amino acids long. The V gene's germline CDR1 is SGHRS and CDR2 YFSETQ. V lost 0 bases to trimming and J lost 5 bases, with 1 base between them. The CDR3 bases are TGCGCCAGCAGCTTGGAAGATACGCAGTATTTT. Translating gives CASSLEDTQYF.

In its sample, this clonotype was seen many times. This chain uses TRBV11-1 with TRBJ2-3; maybe TRBD2 (5 bases). V gave up 4 bases and J gave up 5 bases, with 10 bases separating them. Germline-derived CDR1 and CDR2 are SGHAT and FQDESV (reference sequence). There are 13 residues in the CDR3. The CDR3 nucleotides read TGTGCCAGCAGCTCCTTCCGGGGAGATACGCAGTATTTT. Amino acids: CASSSFRGDTQYF.

There are many counts of this clonotype. The V call is TRBV29-1, the J call TRBJ1-1; TRBD1 is a possible D gene (6 bases). CDR1 and CDR2 (germline): SQVTM, ANQGSEA. CDR3 length: 11 residues. With 4 bases removed from V and 10 bases from J, the gap between germline ends came to 13 bases. As DNA, the CDR3 is TGCAGCGTTGTGGAGGGGGGAGGAGCTTTCTTT. Translated: CSVVEGGGAFF.

This clonotype was recorded at least ten times. The J gene is TRBJ2-7, the V gene TRBV6-2 or TRBV6-3; 11 nucleotides line up with TRBD1. Per the germline V gene, CDR1 is MNHEY and CDR2 is SVGEGT. V lost 10 bases, J lost 1 base, and 6 bases stayed unmatched. This CDR3 region has 14 residues. The CDR3 here is CATAGTGGSYEQYF. CDR3 sequence (DNA): TGTGCCACCGCCGGGACAGGGGGGTCCTACGAGCAGTACTTC.

This clonotype was found a few times. The rearrangement joins TRBV7-2 to TRBJ2-5; 9 nucleotides align to TRBD1. The germline V gene has CDR1 SGHTA and CDR2 FQGNSA. J lost 5 bases, V lost 5 bases, and 9 bases had no gene match. This CDR3 has 15 amino acids. The CDR3 sequence is CASSPNRGRGETQYF. CDR3 coding DNA: TGTGCCAGCAGCCCGAACAGGGGGCGAGGGGAGACCCAGTACTTC.

This clonotype was picked up many times. The V call is TRBV2, the J call TRBJ1-1; D is undetermined. V gave up 2 bases and J gave up 0 bases, with 10 bases separating them. CDR1 and CDR2 from the germline V gene are SNHLY and FYNNEI. The CDR3 sequence is 15 residues long. CDR3: CASSERPYLNTEAFF. CDR3 nucleotides: TGTGCCAGCAGTGAAAGGCCGTATTTGAACACTGAAGCTTTCTTT.

This clonotype came up a few times. The chain is built from TRBV5-4 and TRBJ2-5; TRBD2 aligns across 14 bases. J lost 5 bases, V lost 3 bases, and 6 bases had no gene match. Germline loops: CDR1 SGHNT, CDR2 YYREEE (reference sequence). CDR3 length: 16 residues. The CDR3 region is CASSSRLAGGRETQYF. The DNA of the CDR3 is TGTGCCAGCAGCTCCAGACTAGCGGGAGGGAGGGAGACCCAGTACTTC. The full variable domain, its missing parts supplied by reference TRBV5-4 and TRBJ2-5, is ETGVTQSPTHLIKTRGQQVTLRCSSQSGHNTVSWYQQALGQGPQFIFQYYREEENGRGNFPPRFSGLQFPNYSSELNVNALELDDSALYLCASSSRLAGGRETQYFGPGTRLLVL.

The chain is built from TRBV5-1 and TRBJ2-6; D unclear. Trimming left V 4 bases short and J 0 bases short, with 11 bases between. CDR3 length equals 16 residues. The germline V gene has CDR1 SGHRS and CDR2 YFSETQ. The CDR3 sequence is CASSNRAISGANVLTF. The DNA for the CDR3 is TGCGCCAGCAGCAACCGGGCCATCTCTGGGGCCAACGTCCTGACTTTC.